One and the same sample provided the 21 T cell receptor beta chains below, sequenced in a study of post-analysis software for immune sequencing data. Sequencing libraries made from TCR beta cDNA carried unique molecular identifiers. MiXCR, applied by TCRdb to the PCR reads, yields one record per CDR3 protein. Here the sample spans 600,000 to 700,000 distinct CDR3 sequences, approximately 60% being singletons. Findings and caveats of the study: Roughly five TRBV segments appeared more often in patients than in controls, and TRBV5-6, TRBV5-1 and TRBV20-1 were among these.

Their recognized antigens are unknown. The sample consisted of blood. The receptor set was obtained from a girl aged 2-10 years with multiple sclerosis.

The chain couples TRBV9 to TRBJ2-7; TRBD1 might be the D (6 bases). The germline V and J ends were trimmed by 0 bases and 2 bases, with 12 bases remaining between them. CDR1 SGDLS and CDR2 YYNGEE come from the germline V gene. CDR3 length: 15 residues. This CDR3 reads CASSVEGERPYEQYF. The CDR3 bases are TGTGCCAGCAGCGTAGAGGGGGAGAGGCCCTACGAGCAGTACTTC. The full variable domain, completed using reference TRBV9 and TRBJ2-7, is DSGVTQTPKHLITATGQRVTLRCSPRSGDLSVYWYQQSLDQGLQFLIQYYNGEERAKGNILERFSAQQFPDLHSELNLSSLELGDSALYFCASSVEGERPYEQYFGPGTRLTVT.

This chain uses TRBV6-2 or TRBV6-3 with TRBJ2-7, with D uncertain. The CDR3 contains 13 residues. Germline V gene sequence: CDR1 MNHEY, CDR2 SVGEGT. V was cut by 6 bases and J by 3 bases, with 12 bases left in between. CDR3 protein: CASRNSGNYEQYF. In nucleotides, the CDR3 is TGTGCCAGCAGGAATAGTGGCAACTACGAGCAGTACTTC.

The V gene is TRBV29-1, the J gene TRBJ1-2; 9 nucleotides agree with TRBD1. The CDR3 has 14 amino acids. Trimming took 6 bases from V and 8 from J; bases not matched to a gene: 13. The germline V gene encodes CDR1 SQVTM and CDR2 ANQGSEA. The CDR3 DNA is TGCAGCGTCGCCCGTGCACAGGGGGCGAACGGCTACACCTTC. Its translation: CSVARAQGANGYTF.

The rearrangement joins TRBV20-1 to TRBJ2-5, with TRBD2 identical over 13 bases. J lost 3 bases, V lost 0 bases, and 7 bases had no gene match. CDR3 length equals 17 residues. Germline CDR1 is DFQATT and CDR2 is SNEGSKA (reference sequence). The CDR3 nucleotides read TGCAGTGCTAGAGATCTAAGGACTAGCGGGGGCGAAGAGACCCAGTACTTC. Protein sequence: CSARDLRTSGGEETQYF.

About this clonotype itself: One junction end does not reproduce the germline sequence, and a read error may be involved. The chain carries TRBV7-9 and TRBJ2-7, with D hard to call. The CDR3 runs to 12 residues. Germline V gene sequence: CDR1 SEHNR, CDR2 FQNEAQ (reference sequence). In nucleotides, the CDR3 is TGTACCAGCAGCTTAGTAGGGTACGAGCAGTACTTC. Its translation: CTSSLVGYEQYF.

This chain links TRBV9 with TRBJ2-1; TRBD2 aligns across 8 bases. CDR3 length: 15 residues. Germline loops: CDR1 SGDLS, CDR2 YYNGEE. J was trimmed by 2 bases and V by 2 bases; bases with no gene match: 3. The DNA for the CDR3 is TGTGCCAGCAGCGTGAGCGGGAGCCCCTACAATGAGCAGTTCTTC. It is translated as CASSVSGSPYNEQFF.

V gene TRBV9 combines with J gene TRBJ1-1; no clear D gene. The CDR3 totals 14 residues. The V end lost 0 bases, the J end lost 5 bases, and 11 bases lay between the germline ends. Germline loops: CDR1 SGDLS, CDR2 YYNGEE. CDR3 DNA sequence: TGTGCCAGCAGCGTAGAAGCGGCGGGGACTGAAGCTTTCTTT. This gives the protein CASSVEAAGTEAFF.

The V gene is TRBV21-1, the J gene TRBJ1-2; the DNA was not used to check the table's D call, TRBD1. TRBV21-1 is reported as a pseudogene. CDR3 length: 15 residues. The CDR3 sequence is CASSKAAGTVYGYTF. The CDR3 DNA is TGTGCCAGCAGCAAAGCGGCCGGGACGGTCTATGGCTACACCTTC.

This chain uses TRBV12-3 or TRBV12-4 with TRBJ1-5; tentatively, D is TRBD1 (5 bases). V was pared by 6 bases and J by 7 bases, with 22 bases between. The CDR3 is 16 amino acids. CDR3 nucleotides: TGTGCCAGCAGCCCCCACCAGGGATTAACGGAGCAGCCCCAGCATTTT. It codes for CASSPHQGLTEQPQHF.

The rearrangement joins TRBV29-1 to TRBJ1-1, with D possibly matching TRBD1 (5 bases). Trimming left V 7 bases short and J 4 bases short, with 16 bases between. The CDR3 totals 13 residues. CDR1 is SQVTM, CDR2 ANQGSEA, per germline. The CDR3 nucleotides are TGCAGCGGACTCACAGGAGGCGGCACTGAAGCTTTCTTT. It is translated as CSGLTGGGTEAFF.

The CDR3 spells CASSGGPLNEQFF. The DNA for the CDR3 is TGTGCCAGCAGCGGGGGACCTCTGAATGAGCAGTTCTTC. This chain uses TRBV28 with TRBJ2-1, with D perhaps matching TRBD2 (6 bases). CDR1 and CDR2 (germline): MDHEN, SYDVKM. The length of the CDR3 is 13 residues. V lost 6 bases, J lost 7 bases, and 13 bases lay in between.

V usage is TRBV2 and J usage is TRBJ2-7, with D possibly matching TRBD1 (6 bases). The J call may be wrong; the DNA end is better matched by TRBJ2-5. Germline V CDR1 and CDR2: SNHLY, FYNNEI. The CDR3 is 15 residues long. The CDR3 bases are TGTGCCAGCAGTTCCTCAGGGGCGTCAATCGAGACCCAGTACTTC. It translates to CASSSSGASIETQYF.

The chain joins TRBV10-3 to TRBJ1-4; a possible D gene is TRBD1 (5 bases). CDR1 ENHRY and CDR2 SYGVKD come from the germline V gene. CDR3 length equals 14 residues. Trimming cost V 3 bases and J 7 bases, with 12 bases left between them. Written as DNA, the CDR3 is TGTGCCATCAGTGAATCGGGTAGGGGTGAAAAACTGTTTTTT. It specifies CAISESGRGEKLFF.

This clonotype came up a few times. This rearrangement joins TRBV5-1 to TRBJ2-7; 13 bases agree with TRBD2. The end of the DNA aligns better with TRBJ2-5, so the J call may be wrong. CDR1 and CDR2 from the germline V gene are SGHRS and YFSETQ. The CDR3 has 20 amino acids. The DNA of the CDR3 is TGCGCCAGCAGCTTGGCCAGTGTGGTAACTAGCGGGAGGGCAGCGGAGACCCAGTACTTC. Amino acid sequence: CASSLASVVTSGRAAETQYF.

The chain's CDR3 is CASSPGGTGELFF. In DNA, the CDR3 is TGTGCCAGCAGTCCCGGGGGCACCGGGGAGCTGTTTTTT. This sequence joins TRBV6-2 or TRBV6-3 and TRBJ2-2; D is perhaps TRBD2 (6 bases). The CDR3 contains 13 residues. CDR1 is MNHEY, CDR2 SVGEGT, per germline. Trimming pared 5 bases from V and 4 bases from J, leaving 8 bases between.

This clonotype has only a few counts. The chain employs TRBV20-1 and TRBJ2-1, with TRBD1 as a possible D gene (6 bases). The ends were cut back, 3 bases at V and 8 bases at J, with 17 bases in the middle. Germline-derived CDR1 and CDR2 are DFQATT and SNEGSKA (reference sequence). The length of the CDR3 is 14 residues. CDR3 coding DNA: TGCAGTGCTAGTACCCCCGGCGAGGGGGATGAGCAGTTCTTC. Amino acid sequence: CSASTPGEGDEQFF.

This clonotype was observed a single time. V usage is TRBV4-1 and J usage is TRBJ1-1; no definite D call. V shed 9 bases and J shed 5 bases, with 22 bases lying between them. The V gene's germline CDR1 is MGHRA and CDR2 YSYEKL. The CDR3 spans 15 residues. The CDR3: CASTSPGGKSTEAFF. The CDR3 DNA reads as TGCGCCAGTACCTCCCCCGGAGGGAAAAGTACTGAAGCTTTCTTT.

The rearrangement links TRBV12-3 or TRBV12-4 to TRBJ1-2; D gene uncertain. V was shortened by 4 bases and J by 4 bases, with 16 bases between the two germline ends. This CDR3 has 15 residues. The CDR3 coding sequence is TGTGCCAGCAGTTCTCAAGGAGGGAGTCGCTATGGCTACACCTTC. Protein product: CASSSQGGSRYGYTF.

The CDR3 DNA is TGTGCCAGCAGTTACTCAGACCGCTACGAGCAGTACTTC. Protein: CASSYSDRYEQYF. The gene calls are TRBV6-6 and TRBJ2-7; D call uncertain. The CDR3 runs 13 residues. Deletions cut 0 bases from V and 3 bases from J, with 6 bases between. Looked up from germline, CDR1 is MNHNY and CDR2 is SVGAGI (reference sequence).

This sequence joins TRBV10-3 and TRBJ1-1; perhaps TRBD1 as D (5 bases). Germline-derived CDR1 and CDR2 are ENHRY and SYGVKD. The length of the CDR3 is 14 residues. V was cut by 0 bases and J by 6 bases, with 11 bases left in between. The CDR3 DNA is TGTGCCATCAGTGAGTCGAGAGGAGGGGCTGAAGCTTTCTTT. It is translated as CAISESRGGAEAFF.

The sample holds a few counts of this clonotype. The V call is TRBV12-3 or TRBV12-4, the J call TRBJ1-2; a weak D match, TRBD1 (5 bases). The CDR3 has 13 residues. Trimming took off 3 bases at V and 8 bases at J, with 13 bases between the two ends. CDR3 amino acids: CASSLGQGRGYTF. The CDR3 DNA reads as TGTGCCAGCAGTTTGGGGCAGGGTCGCGGCTACACCTTC.